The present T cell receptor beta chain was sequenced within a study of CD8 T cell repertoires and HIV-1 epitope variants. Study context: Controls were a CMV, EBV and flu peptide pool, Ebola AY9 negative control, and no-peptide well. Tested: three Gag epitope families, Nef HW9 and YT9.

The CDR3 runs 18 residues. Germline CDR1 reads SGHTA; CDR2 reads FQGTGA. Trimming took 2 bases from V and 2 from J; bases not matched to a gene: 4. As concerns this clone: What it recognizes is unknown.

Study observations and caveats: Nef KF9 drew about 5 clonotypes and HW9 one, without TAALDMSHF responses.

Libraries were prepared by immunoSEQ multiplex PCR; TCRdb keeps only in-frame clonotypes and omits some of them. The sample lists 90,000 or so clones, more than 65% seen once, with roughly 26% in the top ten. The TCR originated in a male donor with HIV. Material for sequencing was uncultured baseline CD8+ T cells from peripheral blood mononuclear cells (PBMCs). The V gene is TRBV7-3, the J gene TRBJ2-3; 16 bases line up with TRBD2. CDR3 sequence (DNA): TGTGCCAGCAGCTTAGGGACTAGCGGGGGGGCGGTCACAGATACGCAGTATTTT. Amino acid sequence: CASSLGTSGGAVTDTQYF.